One and the same sample provided the 15 T cell receptor beta chains below, sequenced in a study of human T cells and chemical hapten exposure. The time point is: pre-sensitization, week 0. Stated treatment: therapeutic diphenylcyclopropenone sensitization with weekly scalp DPC. From the RACE reads, TCRdb called clonotypes with MiXCR, one entry per CDR3 protein. The sample consists of more than 250,000 distinct CDR3 sequences, over 7.5% of them appearing once. This material consisted of whole blood, taken in connection with sensitization to the hapten diphenylcyclopropenone (DPC). Receptors originate from a man aged 18 to 30 with alopecia areata. Some clones in this sample may be carry-over from other donors' samples.

The chain joins TRBV5-1 to TRBJ1-4, with a tentative D call TRBD1 (5 bases). CDR3 length: 14 amino acids. Per the germline V gene, CDR1 is SGHRS and CDR2 is YFSETQ. Between the trimmed V and J ends, which lost 4 bases and 7 bases, there was a span of 14 bases. The CDR3 spells CASSEEGVVEKLFF. Written as DNA, the CDR3 is TGCGCCAGCAGCGAGGAAGGGGTGGTTGAAAAACTGTTTTTT.

This clonotype occurred many times. The CDR3 region has the DNA TGTGCCAGCAGTTACCGTCTTTGGACCGTAGCTAACTATGGCTACACCTTC. Residues: CASSYRLWTVANYGYTF. V is TRBV6-2 or TRBV6-3 and J is TRBJ1-2; D ambiguous. CDR3 length: 17 residues. Trimming shortened V by 2 bases and J by 0 bases, and 16 bases separated the two germline ends. Germline V lookup: CDR1 MNHEY, CDR2 SVGEGT.

This chain uses TRBV6-6 with TRBJ2-1; D gene ambiguous. CDR1 is MNHNY, CDR2 SVGAGI, per germline (reference sequence). V lost 3 bases to trimming and J lost 5 bases, with 11 bases between them. The CDR3 contains 14 residues. The CDR3 region has the DNA TGTGCCAGCAGTTATCCGACCACTAACAATGAGCAGTTCTTC. Amino acids: CASSYPTTNNEQFF.

This clonotype has more than one count but fewer than ten. V gene TRBV27 combines with J gene TRBJ1-1, with D hard to call. The CDR3 has 13 residues. Per germline, CDR1 MNHEY and CDR2 SMNVEV (reference sequence). Trimming stripped 4 bases from V and 5 bases from J, with 11 bases between. Written as DNA, the CDR3 is TGTGCCAGCAGTTCCCCGTGGGTGACTGAAGCTTTCTTT. The encoded protein is CASSSPWVTEAFF.

The chain employs TRBV3-1 and TRBJ1-6; D is possibly TRBD1 (5 bases). The CDR3 covers 15 residues. The germline CDR1 and CDR2 sequences are LGHDT and YNNKEL (reference sequence). V lost 4 bases, J lost 3 bases, and 10 bases lay in between. The chain's CDR3 is CASSPRDGYNSPLHF. The CDR3 nucleotides are TGTGCCAGCAGCCCCCGGGACGGCTATAATTCACCCCTCCACTTT.

This rearrangement joins TRBV4-3 to TRBJ2-1, with a tentative D call TRBD1 (5 bases). V lost 0 bases and J lost 3, with 12 bases in between. The CDR3 covers 16 residues. Per germline, CDR1 LGHNA and CDR2 YSLEER. The CDR3 reads CASSQDRAQGYNEQFF. CDR3 in DNA: TGCGCCAGCAGCCAAGATCGGGCGCAGGGCTACAATGAGCAGTTCTTC.

This clonotype has more than one count but fewer than ten. The rearrangement links TRBV6-2 or TRBV6-3 to TRBJ1-5, with 12 bases identical to TRBD1. The CDR3 contains 14 residues. Trimming took 5 bases from V and 7 from J; bases not matched to a gene: 3. Germline CDR1 MNHEY, CDR2 SVGEGT. CDR3 nucleotide sequence: TGTGCCAGCAGTCGAGGGACAGGGGGCCAGCCCCAGCATTTT. It encodes CASSRGTGGQPQHF.

In its sample, this clonotype was seen a few times. The genes are TRBV9 and TRBJ1-2; 9 positions match TRBD1. The CDR3 covers 17 residues. Germline V gene data show CDR1 as SGDLS and CDR2 as YYNGEE. V was pared by 2 bases and J by 2 bases, with 10 bases of the junction left unmatched. CDR3 in amino acids: CASSVEDRGPSNYGYTF. The CDR3 DNA is TGTGCCAGCAGCGTTGAGGACAGGGGCCCTTCAAACTATGGCTACACCTTC.

This clonotype appeared many times. This chain uses TRBV6-2 or TRBV6-3 with TRBJ1-1, with D perhaps TRBD1 (5 bases). V lost 3 bases and J lost 0, with 14 bases in between. Germline lookup yields CDR1 MNHEY and CDR2 SVGEGT. This CDR3 comprises 16 residues. CDR3 protein: CASSYPLGGLNTEAFF. The DNA for the CDR3 is TGTGCCAGCAGTTATCCGCTCGGGGGTTTGAACACTGAAGCTTTCTTT.

The chain uses TRBV11-2 and TRBJ1-2; TRBD1 matches at 8 bases. This CDR3 is built from 15 residues. CDR1 and CDR2 (germline): SGHAT, FQNNGV. After removal of 3 bases from V and 3 bases from J, the junction contained 6 bases not matched to a gene. CDR3 nucleotide sequence: TGTGCCAGCAGCTTTTACACAGGGGGAGACTATGGCTACACCTTC. Its protein product is CASSFYTGGDYGYTF.

In this sample, this clonotype turned up a few times. The chain joins TRBV20-1 to TRBJ2-2; a possible D gene is TRBD2 (6 bases). CDR3 length: 16 amino acids. Deletions cut 0 bases from V and 6 bases from J, with 17 bases between. Looked up from germline, CDR1 is DFQATT and CDR2 is SNEGSKA (reference sequence). In DNA, the CDR3 is TGCAGTGCTAGAGATCCCCTTGGGACGGGGGCCGGGGAGCTGTTTTTT. Amino acid sequence: CSARDPLGTGAGELFF.

This clonotype was counted a few times. The chain combines TRBV20-1 with TRBJ1-2; 7 positions agree with TRBD1. The germline gives CDR1 DFQATT, CDR2 SNEGSKA (reference sequence). The CDR3 covers 12 residues. J was trimmed by 4 bases and V by 5 bases; bases with no gene match: 4. This chain's CDR3 is CSAPGTAYGYTF. The CDR3 DNA sequence: TGCAGTGCTCCCGGGACAGCCTATGGCTACACCTTC.

A single count supports this clonotype. This chain links TRBV5-1 with TRBJ2-2; 11 bases line up with TRBD2. The CDR3 is 18 amino acids. Germline CDR1 SGHRS, CDR2 YFSETQ. The V segment lost 1 base and the J segment 1 base; nucleotides outside the gene matches: 6. The CDR3 DNA sequence: TGCGCCAGCAGCTTGATACTAGCGGGGGAGCTGAACACCGGGGAGCTGTTTTTT. This codes for CASSLILAGELNTGELFF. The entire variable domain, with the rest obtained from reference TRBV5-1 and TRBJ2-2, is as follows: KAGVTQTPRYLIKTRGQQVTLSCSPISGHRSVSWYQQTPGQGLQFLFEYFSETQRNKGNFPGRFSGRQFSNSRSEMNVSTLELGDSALYLCASSLILAGELNTGELFFGEGSRLTVL.

This clonotype was seen many times. The V and J genes are TRBV27 and TRBJ1-1, with D unclear. Trimming shortened V by 5 bases and J by 3 bases, and 10 bases separated the two germline ends. This CDR3 has 13 residues. CDR1 is MNHEY, CDR2 SMNVEV, per germline (reference sequence). CDR3 bases: TGTGCCAGCAGTATCCTTGGGGACACTGAAGCTTTCTTT. This encodes CASSILGDTEAFF.

V gene TRBV9 combines with J gene TRBJ2-2, with D hard to call. Germline-derived CDR1 and CDR2 are SGDLS and YYNGEE. The CDR3 contains 15 residues. Trimming stripped 0 bases from V and 0 bases from J, with 6 bases between. CDR3 sequence reads: CASSVGLPNTGELFF. CDR3 nucleotide sequence: TGTGCCAGCAGCGTAGGGCTCCCGAACACCGGGGAGCTGTTTTTT.